Listed below are T cell receptor beta chains from one sample, sequenced in a study of cytomegalovirus exposure and HLA in healthy donors. The protocol was immunoSEQ multiplex PCR, while the TCRdb copy is restricted to in-frame clones and leaves out a portion. The data hold some 120,000 clones, with around 64% observed a single time. The sample consisted of PBMCs. These receptors were taken from a young woman in good health and CMV-seronegative. Each CDR3 is given with its conserved first and last residue. A D gene is named only where the DNA matches it firmly. Clone size, where shown, is once, few, many, or a class for clones that have expanded.

v_call	j_call	d_call	clone_size	cdr3_nt	cdr3_aa
TRBV2	TRBJ2-3	.	.	TGTGCCAGCAGCGAGACAGATACGCAGTATTTT	CASSETDTQYF
TRBV18	TRBJ1-5	.	.	TGTGCCAGCTCACCAATTCAGGATAGGTACAATCAGCCCCAGCATTTT	CASSPIQDRYNQPQHF
TRBV5-6	TRBJ2-5	TRBD1	.	TGTGCCAGCAGCAAAACAGGGGGGGAGACCCAGTACTTC	CASSKTGGETQYF
TRBV10-3	TRBJ2-3	.	few	TGTGCCATCAGTGACTTGGGGCATACAGATACGCAGTATTTT	CAISDLGHTDTQYF
TRBV2	TRBJ1-5	.	.	TGTGCCAGCAGTGAGTCAAATCAGCCCCAGCATTTT	CASSESNQPQHF
TRBV6-5	TRBJ1-1	TRBD1	.	TGTGCCAGCACCCCGACAGGGGAGGTAACTGAAGCTTTCTTT	CASTPTGEVTEAFF
TRBV9	TRBJ2-2	TRBD1	few	TGTGCCAGCAGCCTTTGGACAGGGAACACCGGGGAGCTGTTTTTT	CASSLWTGNTGELFF
TRBV11-2	TRBJ2-5	.	.	TGTGCCAGCAGCTTAGACAGTGGAGTTGAGGCAGAGACCCAGTACTTC	CASSLDSGVEAETQYF
TRBV27	TRBJ2-3	TRBD2	.	TGTGCCAGCAGTACGCTAGCGGGAGCTTCCTCCACAGATACGCAGTATTTT	CASSTLAGASSTDTQYF
TRBV29-1	TRBJ1-1	.	.	TGCAGCGTGGCGCAGGGTTTGAACACTGAAGCTTTCTTT	CSVAQGLNTEAFF
TRBV28	TRBJ2-5	TRBD1	.	TGTGCCAGCAGTTTCCCGGGACAGGGGATAGAGACCCAGTACTTC	CASSFPGQGIETQYF
TRBV4-1	TRBJ1-6	.	.	TGCGCCAGCAGCCAAGATCCCGGGAGGAATTCACCCCTCCACTTT	CASSQDPGRNSPLHF
TRBV6-1	TRBJ1-4	TRBD1	.	TGTGCCAGCAGTGAGACAGGGGTTCGGAGGGAAAAACTGTTTTTT	CASSETGVRREKLFF
TRBV5-1	TRBJ1-6	.	.	TGCGCCAGCAGCTTGGCCGGGCAGGGTTCACCCCTCCGCTTT	CASSLAGQGSPLRF
TRBV6-5	TRBJ1-1	.	.	TGTGCCAGCAGTAACCTCCAGGGGACTATTACTGAAGCTTTCTTT	CASSNLQGTITEAFF
TRBV15	TRBJ2-1	TRBD2	.	TGTGCCACCAGCAGAGGGACGGGAGGCCCGAATGAGGGAGAGCAGTTCTTC	CATSRGTGGPNEGEQFF
TRBV9	TRBJ2-3	.	.	TGTGCCAGCAGCGTGTATGATACGCAGTATTTT	CASSVYDTQYF
TRBV11-2	TRBJ1-5	TRBD1	few	TGTGCCAGCAGCCTGGACAGGAATCAGCCCCAGCATTTT	CASSLDRNQPQHF
TRBV14	TRBJ2-7	TRBD1	.	TGTGCCAGCAGCCAAGAGGCAAAGGACAGGGCCTCCTACGAGCAGTACTTC	CASSQEAKDRASYEQYF
TRBV7-6	TRBJ2-7	TRBD1	few	TGTGCCAGCAGCGCCCAAGGACAGGGTTTCTACGAGCAGTACTTC	CASSAQGQGFYEQYF
TRBV5-5	TRBJ2-3	TRBD1	few	TGTGCCAGCAGCTTGGGACCAAGAACAGGGGTTCGCACAGATACGCAGTATTTT	CASSLGPRTGVRTDTQYF
TRBV23-1	TRBJ2-3	TRBD2	few	TGCGCCAGCAGTCAGGAGAAGGGACTAGCGGCGCGCGGAGATACGCAGTATTTT	CASSQEKGLAARGDTQYF
TRBV5-1	TRBJ2-2	TRBD1	.	TGCGCCAGCAGCTTTGGACAGGGGCGCGAGATCGGGGAGCTGTTTTTT	CASSFGQGREIGELFF
TRBV19	TRBJ1-4	.	.	TGTGCCAGTAGTATCGGCTGGGGGCTGACTGAAAAACTGTTTTTT	CASSIGWGLTEKLFF
TRBV20-1	TRBJ2-1	.	few	TGCAGTGCAAGCGGGACAGAGCAGTTCTTC	CSASGTEQFF
TRBV5-1	TRBJ1-3	.	once	TGCGCCAGCAGCGAACAGCCTTCCTCTGGAAACACCATATATTTT	CASSEQPSSGNTIYF
TRBV19	TRBJ2-7	.	.	TGTGCCAGTAGTGCGCTAGCTACCTACGAGCAGTACTTC	CASSALATYEQYF
TRBV5-1	TRBJ2-1	.	.	TGCGCCAGCAGCTTTTTCGAGAAGATGAACAATGAGCAGTTCTTC	CASSFFEKMNNEQFF
TRBV27	TRBJ1-1	.	once	TGTGCCAGCAGTTTGACAGGAAACACTGAAGCTTTCTTT	CASSLTGNTEAFF
TRBV28	TRBJ1-2	TRBD1	few	TGTGCCAGCAGCCCGGACAGGTTCTATGGCTACACCTTC	CASSPDRFYGYTF
TRBV6-6	TRBJ2-3	TRBD2	.	TGTGCCAGCAGTTTGGGACTACCACTTAGCACAGATACGCAGTATTTT	CASSLGLPLSTDTQYF